These T cell receptor beta chains were read from a single sample in a study of blood T cell repertoires in COVID-19. Sequencing was performed with immunoSEQ multiplex PCR; in TCRdb, only in-frame clones are kept and a portion is missing. The table records roughly 130,000 clones, 90% of them present only once. Sequencing was carried out using peripheral blood. The receptors derive from a man aged 55 to 70 with COVID-19, enrolled during active disease. CDR3s include the opening cysteine and the closing phenylalanine or tryptophan. Not every row has a clone size; where given, it reads once, few, many or a size class.

v_call	clone_size	cdr3_length	j_call	cdr3_aa
TRBV28	NA	16	TRBJ2-7	CASSPPGGGAGDEQYF
TRBV6-4	NA	12	TRBJ2-7	CASIRGSYEQYF
TRBV6-5	NA	15	TRBJ1-4	CASRSQGLPNEKLFF
TRBV4-3	NA	16	TRBJ2-2	CASSQSARENTGELFF
TRBV7-9	NA	14	TRBJ1-4	CASGSREANEKLFF
TRBV5-5	medium-sized	17	TRBJ1-5	CASSLSVGWSGNQPQHF
TRBV7-7	NA	15	TRBJ2-1	CASSPAGTGSNEQFF
TRBV27	few	15	TRBJ2-6	CASSLGPSGANVLTF
TRBV19	NA	15	TRBJ2-3	CASSVGSAQGDTQYF
TRBV7-8	NA	14	TRBJ2-3	CASRGASAPDTQYF
TRBV18	NA	14	TRBJ1-1	CASSTDRGHGEAFF
TRBV15	NA	14	TRBJ2-5	CATSPGLGWETQYF
TRBV5-1	NA	14	TRBJ1-1	CASSPGSENTEAFF
TRBV5-4	once	15	TRBJ1-6	CASSLHQGNNSPLHF
TRBV10-1	NA	14	TRBJ2-5	CASSDPGQGETQYF
TRBV28	few	16	TRBJ2-1	CASSFGQTYKHNEQFF
TRBV11-2	once	19	TRBJ2-2	CASSLVYRTSGREDGELFF
TRBV29-1	NA	14	TRBJ2-1	CSVGTSGAYNEQFF
TRBV10-3	NA	15	TRBJ1-3	CATGGTGTNGNTIYF
TRBV19	NA	13	TRBJ1-2	CASTLGRDDGYTF
TRBV6-5	NA	15	TRBJ2-3	CASSYGLAGADTQYF
TRBV6-5	NA	14	TRBJ1-1	CASSIKTGNTEAFF
TRBV4-3	once	18	TRBJ2-5	CASSPWGTRGGAEETQYF
TRBV28	NA	15	TRBJ2-1	CASSLPGGSYNEQFF
TRBV4-3	NA	17	TRBJ2-1	CASSRETRTPLGNEQFF
TRBV21-1	NA	18	TRBJ1-6	CASSKEVRDRGYNSPLHF
TRBV5-4	NA	17	TRBJ2-5	CASSPRLTGGWEETQYF
TRBV28	once	14	TRBJ1-6	CASSPGQLYSPLHF
TRBV6-5	few	14	TRBJ1-1	CATLGGRVNTEAFF
TRBV5-1	NA	15	TRBJ2-5	CASSSTSGRGETQYF
TRBV7-9	once	13	TRBJ1-2	CASTFPGSYGYTF
TRBV6-6	few	17	TRBJ2-6	CASSLRGYGVGANVLTF
TRBV2	NA	14	TRBJ1-4	CASRGGQAGGKLFF
TRBV11-3	NA	15	TRBJ1-2	CASSSRQGSRYGYTF
TRBV7-9	NA	12	TRBJ2-7	CASSLDTDRWYF
TRBV3-1/TRBV3-2	NA	17	TRBJ2-3	CASSQDIGTGDRDTQYF
TRBV11-3	once	15	TRBJ2-7	CASSLTAGVSYEQYF
TRBV29-1	NA	11	TRBJ1-4	CSVRGREKLFF
TRBV30	once	14	TRBJ2-2	CAWSRTANTGELFF
TRBV9	NA	13	TRBJ1-2	CASSSGTGGGYTF
TRBV2	few	12	TRBJ1-2	CASSGQGYGYTF
TRBV5-4	NA	16	TRBJ2-1	CASSIPSGGEDNEQFF
TRBV5-1	NA	14	TRBJ1-2	CASSSTGGSYGYTF
TRBV6-5	NA	14	TRBJ1-6	CASRRDTPNSPLHF
TRBV7-2	NA	13	TRBJ1-5	CASSLQQFQPQHF
TRBV15	few	14	TRBJ2-2	CATSPGTGRGELFF
TRBV11-2	once	14	TRBJ1-4	CASRGGRTNEKLFF
TRBV18	NA	16	TRBJ2-2	CASSPEPGRETGELFF
TRBV5-1	NA	13	TRBJ1-1	CASSLEGRTEAFF
TRBV4-2	NA	15	TRBJ1-3	CASSFYSNSGNTIYF
TRBV19	NA	15	TRBJ2-1	CASSSRQGTYNEQFF
TRBV19	few	11	TRBJ2-2	CASQRLGELFF
TRBV3-1/TRBV3-2	NA	17	TRBJ2-4	CASSQGRTVLAKNIQYF
TRBV7-9	NA	13	TRBJ2-7	CASSLDGRGEQYF
TRBV11-3	NA	19	TRBJ2-2	CASSLEWSSGRGGTGELFF
TRBV6-5	NA	10	TRBJ1-2	CASSYPGYTF